This record looks at one TCR beta chain sequence and its context. This sample is drawn from a study of blood T cell repertoires in COVID-19. About the research overall: From the United States, Italy and Spain came samples of acute and convalescent COVID-19. The analysed material was cDNA or gDNA that came from T cells, B-cell-depleted T cells, or PBMCs.

Authors' analysis steps: How many nucleated cells were present was estimated from reference gene primer amplification. Using immunoSEQ multiplex PCR, the repertoire was profiled, and TCRdb retains in-frame clones only, with some absent. Clonal size and the V and J genes are those of that table, whereas D and trimming came from the DNA. The profile covers 150,000 to 200,000 clones, with about nine tenths appearing a single time and roughly 3.5% taken by the ten largest. The CDR3 spans 14 residues. Per the germline V gene, CDR1 is WSHSY and CDR2 is SAAADI. Trimming took 4 bases from V and 2 from J; bases not matched to a gene: 4.

The chain links TRBV10-2 to TRBJ1-1, with TRBD1 identical over 7 bases. The receptor was isolated from a man aged 65 to 85 with acute or convalescent COVID-19. Sequencing was performed on peripheral blood. The CDR3 region is CASSATGPNTEAFF. CDR3 coding DNA: TGCGCCAGCAGTGCGACAGGGCCCAACACTGAAGCTTTCTTT.